The 3 T cell receptor beta chains presented below share a single source sample, sequenced in a study of early T cells in non-severe SARS-CoV-2 infection. One entry per CDR3 protein, called by TCRdb with MiXCR from the 5' RACE reads. The sample yields about 98,000 distinct CDR3 sequences, approximately 15% seen once. The specimen was whole blood. All receptors come from an adult who was a healthcare worker with PCR-confirmed SARS-CoV-2 infection or an uninfected control (not recorded which).

The V gene is TRBV9, the J gene TRBJ2-7, with 11 bases that match TRBD2. The CDR3 is 14 amino acids. Germline trimming cut 3 bases from V and 7 bases from J; bases unmatched to any gene: 6. From germline, CDR1 is SGDLS and CDR2 YYNGEE. The CDR3 here is CASSGAGTSGEQYF. In DNA, the CDR3 is TGTGCCAGCAGCGGCGCCGGGACTAGCGGAGAGCAGTACTTC.

In this sample, this clonotype turned up a few times. The rearrangement links TRBV12-3 or TRBV12-4 to TRBJ2-6, with TRBD2 matching 12 bases. J was trimmed by 0 bases and V by 9 bases; bases with no gene match: 6. The CDR3 contains 17 residues. Here the CDR3 DNA reads TGTGCCAGTCTAGGACTAGCGGGAAGCTCTGGGGCCAACGTCCTGACTTTC. It translates to CASLGLAGSSGANVLTF.

This clonotype has ten or more counts. The chain uses TRBV28 and TRBJ2-5; 12 positions agree with TRBD2. V was pared by 6 bases and J by 5 bases, with 10 bases of the junction left unmatched. The CDR3 consists of 16 residues. CDR1 and CDR2 (germline): MDHEN, SYDVKM. CDR3 bases: TGTGCCAGCAGAACTGAAGGACTAGCGGGAAAGGAGACCCAGTACTTC. Amino acid sequence: CASRTEGLAGKETQYF.